The source of this T cell receptor beta chain is a study of shared T cell receptors in the human thymus. The CDR3 consists of 15 residues. Germline assignment: CDR1 SGHTA and CDR2 FQGNSA. V was pared by 11 bases and J by 5 bases, with 12 bases of the junction left unmatched. Clones were read by immunoSEQ multiplex PCR, and TCRdb kept only the in-frame ones, dropping some. The repertoire has under 850,000 clones, over 75% of them found once; the top ten carry 0.01%. This same sample was also taken into another study, of human thymus T cells. Per that paper: Reports from related research described highly overlapping thymic repertoires among unrelated individuals.

The rearrangement joins TRBV7-2 to TRBJ2-2, with 9 bases that match TRBD2. The sequenced sample was thymocytes. The receptor was derived from a boy under two years old with a congenital heart defect. CDR3 residues: CASRRAGGGTGELFF. The CDR3 nucleotides are TGTGCCTCAAGGAGGGCGGGAGGGGGGACCGGGGAGCTGTTTTTT.